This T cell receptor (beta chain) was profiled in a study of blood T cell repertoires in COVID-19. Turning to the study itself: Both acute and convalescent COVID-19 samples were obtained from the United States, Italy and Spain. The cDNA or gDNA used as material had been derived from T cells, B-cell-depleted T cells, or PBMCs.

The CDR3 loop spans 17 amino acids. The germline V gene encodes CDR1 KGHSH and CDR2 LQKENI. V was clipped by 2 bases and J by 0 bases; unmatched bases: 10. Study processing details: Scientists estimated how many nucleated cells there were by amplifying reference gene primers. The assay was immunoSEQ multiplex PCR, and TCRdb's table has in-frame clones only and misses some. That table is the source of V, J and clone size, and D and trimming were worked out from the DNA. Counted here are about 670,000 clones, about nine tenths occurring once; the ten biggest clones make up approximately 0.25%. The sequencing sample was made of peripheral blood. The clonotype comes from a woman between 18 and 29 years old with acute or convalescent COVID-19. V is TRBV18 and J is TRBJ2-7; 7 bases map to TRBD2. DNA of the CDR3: TGTGCCAGCTCACCAATTGCCTGGGGAGGGCTCTCCTACGAGCAGTACTTC. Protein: CASSPIAWGGLSYEQYF.